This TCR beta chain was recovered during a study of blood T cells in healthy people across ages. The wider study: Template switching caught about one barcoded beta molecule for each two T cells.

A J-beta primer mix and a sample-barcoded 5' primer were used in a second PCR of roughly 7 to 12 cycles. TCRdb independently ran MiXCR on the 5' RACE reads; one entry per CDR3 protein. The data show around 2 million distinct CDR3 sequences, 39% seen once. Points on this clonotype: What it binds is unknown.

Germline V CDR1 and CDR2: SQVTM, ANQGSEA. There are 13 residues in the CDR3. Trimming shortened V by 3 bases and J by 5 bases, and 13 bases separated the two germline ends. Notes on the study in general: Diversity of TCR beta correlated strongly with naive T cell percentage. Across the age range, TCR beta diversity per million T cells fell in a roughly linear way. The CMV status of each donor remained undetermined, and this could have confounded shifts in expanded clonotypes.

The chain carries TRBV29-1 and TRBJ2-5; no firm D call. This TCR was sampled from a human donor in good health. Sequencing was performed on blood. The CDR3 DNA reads TGCAGCGTTGAGCTCTACCAAGCGGAGACCCAGTACTTC. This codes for CSVELYQAETQYF.